This T cell receptor beta chain was captured by sequencing in a study of OX40 agonist ivuxolimab in advanced cancers. Study context: The group had a mean age of about 60 years, ranged from roughly 23 to 90, and was roughly 83% male. Partial responses, seen in three patients, involved one hepatocellular carcinoma and two cutaneous melanomas. Study outcomes and limitations: Nonresponders included some who also had low normalized T-cell clonal expansion.

Blood got drawn at baseline, again on cycle 4 day 1, and then on cycle 7 day 1. This clone was counted once. Antigen: not known. CDR3 length: 14 residues. Trimming took off 5 bases at V and 2 bases at J, with 11 bases between the two ends. Germline V lookup: CDR1 SEHNR, CDR2 FQNEAQ (reference sequence). The repertoire was sequenced with immunoSEQ multiplex PCR; TCRdb's copy has only in-frame clones and lacks some. In the table there are approximately 100,000 clones, under 85% of which are singletons. This sequence was found in an adult with an advanced solid tumor such as melanoma, head and neck, liver or kidney cancer. The chain employs TRBV7-9 and TRBJ2-3, with D possibly matching TRBD2 (6 bases). This material consisted of CD4+ or CD8+ T cells sorted from blood, taken in a trial of the OX40 agonist ivuxolimab. The CDR3: CASSRGGLTDTQYF. The CDR3 nucleotides are TGTGCCAGCAGCCGAGGAGGGCTCACAGATACGCAGTATTTT.